This T cell receptor beta chain comes out of a study of blood T cell repertoires in COVID-19. Overall study context: The study drew acute and convalescent COVID-19 samples from the United States, Italy and Spain.

Using immunoSEQ multiplex PCR, the repertoire was profiled, and TCRdb retains in-frame clones only, with some absent. The table lists a few hundred thousand clones, roughly 87% of them singletons. This CDR3 region has 13 residues. Trimming took 1 base from V and 12 from J, leaving 13 bases between them. Sequenced input: peripheral blood. This chain joins TRBV12-3 or TRBV12-4 and TRBJ2-1; D call uncertain. This sequence originates from a man aged 40-50 years with active or convalescent COVID-19. CDR3 DNA: TGTGCCAGCAGTTTAGGGGCGCTCAGTGGGCAGTTCTTC. Encoded protein: CASSLGALSGQFF.